The present entry profiles one T cell receptor beta chain with its context. Germline V gene sequence: CDR1 SGHRS, CDR2 YFSETQ. The V and J ends lost 5 bases and 2 bases respectively, with 11 bases between them. The CDR3 is 14 amino acids. The sample belongs to a study of cytomegalovirus exposure and HLA in healthy donors. A multiplex PCR was run with 60 Vbeta primers and 13 Jbeta primers. Here immunoSEQ multiplex PCR was the method, and the copy in TCRdb shows in-frame clones only, minus some. The sample includes 150,000 to 180,000 clones, 70% to 80% of them seen just once. Sequencing input: PBMCs. This chain connects TRBV5-1 to TRBJ1-5; no clear D gene. This receptor was taken from a man aged 25-45 years in good health and CMV-seropositive. The CDR3 DNA follows: TGCGCCAGCAGTGCGTCCGGGGGCAATCAGCCCCAGCATTTT. Translating it yields CASSASGGNQPQHF.